The entry below gives a single T cell receptor (beta chain) sequence along with its context. As yet, its antigen is unknown. Sequencing was performed with immunoSEQ multiplex PCR; in TCRdb, only in-frame clones are kept and a portion is missing. The table records about 990,000 clones, 70% to 80% of them present only once. Germline V gene sequence: CDR1 MNHNS, CDR2 SASEGT. V was pared by 8 bases and J by 9 bases, with 14 bases between. There are 13 residues in the CDR3. This sample is part of a study of shared clonotypes between healthy human individuals. Study-level findings and limits: Sequencing depth was expected to influence donor clonotype sharing.

The sequence derives from a man aged 18 to 29 in good health. Some clones in this sample may be carry-over from other donors' samples. This chain uses TRBV6-1 with TRBJ1-6, with no clear D. The material sequenced was memory CD4+ T cells from PBMCs. The sample's subset: CD45RA-negative fraction. For the CDR3, the DNA is TGTGCCAGCGGCCAGGTCGTCTCTTCACCCCTCCACTTT. Residues: CASGQVVSSPLHF.